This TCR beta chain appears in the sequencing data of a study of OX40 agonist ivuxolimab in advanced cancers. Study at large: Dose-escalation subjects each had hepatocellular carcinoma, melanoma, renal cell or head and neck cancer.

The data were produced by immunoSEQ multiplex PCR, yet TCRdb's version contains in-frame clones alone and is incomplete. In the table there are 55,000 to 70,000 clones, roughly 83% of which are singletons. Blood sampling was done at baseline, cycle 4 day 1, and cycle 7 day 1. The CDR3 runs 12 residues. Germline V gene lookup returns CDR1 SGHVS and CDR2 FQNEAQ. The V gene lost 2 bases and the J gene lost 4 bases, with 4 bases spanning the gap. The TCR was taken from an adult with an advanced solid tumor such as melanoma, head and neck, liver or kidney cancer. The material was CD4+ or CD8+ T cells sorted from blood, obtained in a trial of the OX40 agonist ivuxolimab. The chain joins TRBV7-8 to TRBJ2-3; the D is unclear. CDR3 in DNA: TGTGCCAGCAGCTTATCTTCAGATACGCAGTATTTT. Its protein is CASSLSSDTQYF.